One sample yielded the 21 T cell receptor beta chains listed below, sequenced in a study of blood T cell repertoires in COVID-19. The table came from immunoSEQ multiplex PCR; TCRdb's copy has only in-frame clones and leaves some out. Here the sample spans a few hundred thousand clones, around nine tenths being singletons. Sequences were obtained from peripheral blood. These TCRs come from a man aged 40-55 years who had recovered from COVID-19.

This chain joins TRBV9 and TRBJ2-7, with a weak D call TRBD2 (6 bases). Germline values: CDR1 SGDLS, CDR2 YYNGEE. CDR3 length equals 16 residues. The ends were cut back, 4 bases at V and 7 bases at J, with 24 bases in the middle. The chain's CDR3 is CASSFSTGVAVQEQYF. In DNA form, the CDR3 reads TGTGCCAGCAGCTTTAGCACCGGGGTAGCGGTCCAGGAGCAGTACTTC. The full variable domain, with the rest looked up from reference TRBV9 and TRBJ2-7, is DSGVTQTPKHLITATGQRVTLRCSPRSGDLSVYWYQQSLDQGLQFLIQYYNGEERAKGNILERFSAQQFPDLHSELNLSSLELGDSALYFCASSFSTGVAVQEQYFGPGTRLTVT.

The chain couples TRBV15 to TRBJ2-7; TRBD1 is a possible D gene (6 bases). This CDR3 is 15 amino acids long. Germline CDR1 LNHNV, CDR2 YYDKDF (reference sequence). The V end lost 3 bases, the J end lost 4 bases, and 16 bases lay between the germline ends. The CDR3 DNA is TGTGCCACCAGCAGTTTAGGACAGTATGGGTACGAGCAGTACTTC. Amino acids: CATSSLGQYGYEQYF.

This chain connects TRBV24-1 to TRBJ2-5, with 7 bases aligning to TRBD2. The CDR3 has 16 amino acids. The germline gives CDR1 KGHDR, CDR2 SFDVKD. V trimming: 4 bases; J trimming: 1 base; junction bases outside the gene matches: 8. The CDR3 here is CATSDPSGEGQETQYF. CDR3 sequence (DNA): TGTGCCACCAGTGACCCCAGCGGGGAGGGCCAAGAGACCCAGTACTTC.

The gene calls are TRBV29-1 and TRBJ2-1; D possibly corresponds to TRBD1 (6 bases). Germline V lookup: CDR1 SQVTM, CDR2 ANQGSEA. The CDR3 covers 12 residues. Deletions cut 8 bases from V and 8 bases from J, with 16 bases between. The CDR3: CSIKGGGYEQFF. The CDR3 DNA follows: TGCAGCATTAAAGGTGGGGGCTATGAGCAGTTCTTC.

This chain connects TRBV19 to TRBJ1-3; 7 bases align to TRBD1. CDR1 and CDR2 (germline): LNHDA, SQIVND (reference sequence). The V and J ends lost 5 bases and 0 bases, in that order; junction bases with no gene match: 7. The CDR3 is 16 residues long. CDR3: CASSSDRRVSGNTIYF. CDR3 nucleotide sequence: TGTGCCAGTAGTTCGGACAGGAGAGTCTCTGGAAACACCATATATTTT.

This sequence joins TRBV30 and TRBJ1-4; no firm D call. V dropped 0 bases and J dropped 0 bases, with 5 bases sitting between them. The CDR3 is 14 amino acids. CDR1 GTSNPN and CDR2 SVGIG come from the germline V gene (reference sequence). This CDR3 reads CAWSVRATNEKLFF. The CDR3 coding sequence is TGTGCCTGGAGTGTACGGGCAACTAATGAAAAACTGTTTTTT.

The V call is TRBV19, the J call TRBJ1-3; D not certain. The CDR3 consists of 18 residues. From germline, CDR1 is LNHDA and CDR2 SQIVND (reference sequence). V was pared by 7 bases and J by 0 bases, with 22 bases between. The CDR3 DNA sequence: TGTGCCAGTACGCGTCTGGTGCCGATTATTCGCTCTGGAAACACCATATATTTT. Translated, it gives CASTRLVPIIRSGNTIYF.

The J gene is TRBJ1-4, the V gene TRBV12-5, with a tentative D call TRBD1 (6 bases). The CDR3 totals 14 residues. The V end lost 6 bases, the J end lost 5 bases, and 13 bases lay between the germline ends. CDR1 and CDR2 from the germline V gene are LGHNT and FRNRAP. This CDR3 reads CASGTGNENEKLFF. The CDR3 DNA reads as TGTGCTAGTGGGACAGGTAACGAAAATGAAAAACTGTTTTTT.

The chain is built from TRBV6-5 and TRBJ2-3, with 8 bases fitting TRBD2. Germline CDR1 and CDR2: MNHEY and SVGAGI. The CDR3 is made up of 16 amino acids. V lost 4 bases, J lost 1 base, and 7 bases stayed unmatched. CDR3 DNA sequence: TGTGCCAGCAGTTCACTAGCGGCGGGAGGCACAGATACGCAGTATTTT. This translates into CASSSLAAGGTDTQYF.

The V and J genes are TRBV7-7 and TRBJ2-5, with TRBD1 identical over 9 bases. The CDR3 length is 14 residues. Looked up from germline, CDR1 is SSHAT and CDR2 is FNYEAQ (reference sequence). J gave up 4 bases and V 5 bases, and 5 bases lay outside the gene matches. The CDR3 reads CASSRDRVGETQYF. DNA for the CDR3: TGTGCCAGCAGCAGGGACAGGGTGGGAGAGACCCAGTACTTC.

This clone showed up just once. J is TRBJ2-7 and V is TRBV3-1 (or the pseudogene TRBV3-2), with TRBD2 matching 13 bases. J was trimmed by 5 bases and V by 1 base; bases with no gene match: 8. Germline V gives CDR1 LGHDT, CDR2 YNNKEL (reference sequence). CDR3 length: 17 amino acids. DNA for the CDR3: TGTGCCAGCAGCCAAGGTGGGAGGACTAGCGGGGGTCACGAGCAGTACTTC. Translated, it gives CASSQGGRTSGGHEQYF.

The chain recombines TRBV28 with TRBJ1-5; perhaps TRBD1 as D (6 bases). V lost 10 bases, J lost 0 bases, and 13 bases lay in between. This CDR3 spans 14 amino acids. The germline CDR1 and CDR2 sequences are MDHEN and SYDVKM. For the CDR3, the DNA is TGTGCCACCCGGGGGGGCAATAGCAATCAGCCCCAGCATTTT. It encodes CATRGGNSNQPQHF.

The rearrangement joins TRBV2 to TRBJ2-2; 11 nucleotides agree with TRBD1. The germline V gene encodes CDR1 SNHLY and CDR2 FYNNEI. The CDR3 has 14 amino acids. The V and J ends lost 6 bases and 5 bases, in that order; junction bases with no gene match: 2. The CDR3 sequence: CASRGTGGTGELFF. The CDR3 DNA follows: TGTGCCAGCAGAGGGACAGGGGGAACCGGGGAGCTGTTTTTT.

This rearrangement joins TRBV6-1 to TRBJ1-1; D may be TRBD1 (5 bases). The CDR3 runs to 15 residues. The V gene's germline CDR1 is MNHNS and CDR2 SASEGT. Trimming cost V 1 base and J 6 bases, with 15 bases left between them. CDR3 bases: TGTGCCAGCAGTGAAGGTCGGACATCCGTGTCTGAAGCTTTCTTT. It encodes CASSEGRTSVSEAFF.

The chain has TRBV10-3 and TRBJ2-3; the D gene is possibly TRBD2 (5 bases). This CDR3 spans 15 amino acids. The V end lost 6 bases, the J end lost 0 bases, and 13 bases lay between the germline ends. The germline gives CDR1 ENHRY, CDR2 SYGVKD. The CDR3 loop is CAIRHTSSSTDTQYF. The CDR3 coding sequence is TGTGCCATCAGGCACACTAGTTCAAGCACAGATACGCAGTATTTT.

This clone was recorded only once. V and J are TRBV27 and TRBJ2-7, with 14 nucleotides matching TRBD2. This CDR3 is 17 amino acids long. CDR1 is MNHEY and CDR2 is SMNVEV in the germline V gene (reference sequence). The J segment lost 2 bases and the V segment lost 6 bases, leaving 9 bases of the junction unmatched. The CDR3 sequence is CASRRLAGGGRAYEQYF. CDR3 DNA: TGTGCCAGCAGGCGACTAGCGGGAGGGGGGAGAGCCTACGAGCAGTACTTC.

The chain joins TRBV2 to TRBJ1-2, with 7 bases aligning to TRBD1. The CDR3 totals 15 residues. V shed 6 bases, J shed 4 bases, and the junction held 11 bases outside the gene matches. Looked up from germline, CDR1 is SNHLY and CDR2 is FYNNEI. This CDR3 reads CASSPRTGMPYGYTF. CDR3 nucleotide sequence: TGTGCCAGCAGCCCCCGGACAGGTATGCCCTATGGCTACACCTTC.

The V gene is TRBV5-1, the J gene TRBJ1-3, with 12 bases lining up with TRBD1. The germline CDR1 and CDR2 sequences are SGHRS and YFSETQ. The J segment lost 4 bases and the V segment lost 6 bases, leaving 11 bases of the junction unmatched. This CDR3 contains 17 residues. CDR3 sequence: CASTHSGTGGEGNTIYF. As DNA, the CDR3 is TGCGCCAGCACTCACTCCGGGACAGGGGGCGAAGGAAACACCATATATTTT.

J is TRBJ2-2 and V is TRBV19, with TRBD1 matching over 7 bases. From germline, CDR1 is LNHDA and CDR2 SQIVND (reference sequence). Unmatched junction bases numbered 9, after V lost 7 bases and J lost 7 bases. The CDR3 is 14 residues long. CDR3 in amino acids: CASKVAGGGGELFF. In DNA form, the CDR3 reads TGTGCCAGTAAAGTAGCAGGGGGTGGCGGGGAGCTGTTTTTT.

CDR3: CASSLLRTGGDEQFF. The CDR3 DNA follows: TGCGCCAGCAGCCTCCTCCGGACAGGGGGCGATGAGCAGTTCTTC. This chain links TRBV5-1 with TRBJ2-1; TRBD1 agrees at 11 bases. The CDR3 spans 15 residues. CDR1 is SGHRS and CDR2 is YFSETQ in the germline V gene. V dropped 4 bases and J dropped 8; count of bases not matched to a gene: 8. The full variable domain, with the rest looked up from reference TRBV5-1 and TRBJ2-1, is KAGVTQTPRYLIKTRGQQVTLSCSPISGHRSVSWYQQTPGQGLQFLFEYFSETQRNKGNFPGRFSGRQFSNSRSEMNVSTLELGDSALYLCASSLLRTGGDEQFFGPGTRLTVL.

The V call is TRBV10-2, the J call TRBJ1-1; unclear D gene. The length of the CDR3 is 12 residues. Looked up from germline, CDR1 is WSHSY and CDR2 is SAAADI. Trimming took off 6 bases at V and 7 bases at J, with 12 bases between the two ends. The CDR3 is CASRLREGEAFF. Here the CDR3 DNA reads TGCGCCAGCAGACTCCGTGAGGGTGAAGCTTTCTTT.